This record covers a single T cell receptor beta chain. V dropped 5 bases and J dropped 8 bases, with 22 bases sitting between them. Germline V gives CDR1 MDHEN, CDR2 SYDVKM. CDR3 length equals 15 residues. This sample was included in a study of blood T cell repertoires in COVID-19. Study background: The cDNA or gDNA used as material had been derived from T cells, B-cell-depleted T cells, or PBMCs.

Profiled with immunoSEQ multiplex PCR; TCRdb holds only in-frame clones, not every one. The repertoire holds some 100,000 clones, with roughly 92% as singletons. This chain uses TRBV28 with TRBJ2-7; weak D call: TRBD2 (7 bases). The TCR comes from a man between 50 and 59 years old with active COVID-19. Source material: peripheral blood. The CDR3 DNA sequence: TGTGCCAGCAGTCTAACGGGGGGCGGGGGCGGCAAGCAGTACTTC. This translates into CASSLTGGGGGKQYF.